In this sample, the clone carrying this T cell receptor (beta chain) turned up once. Time point described: neoterminal ileum biopsy at postoperative endoscopy, about 6 months after surgery. The assay was immunoSEQ multiplex PCR, and TCRdb's table has in-frame clones only and misses some. The sample contains more than 13,000 clones, 65% to 85% of which appear only once. This entry belongs to a study of T cell repertoires in ileal Crohn's disease. Germline CDR1 and CDR2: PRHDT and FYEKMQ (reference sequence). Trimming removed 2 bases from V and 3 bases from J, with 14 bases in between. The length of the CDR3 is 15 residues.

This rearrangement joins TRBV13 to TRBJ2-7; tentative D call: TRBD2 (5 bases). Sample: ileal tissue. The receptor comes from an adult with Crohn's disease. CDR3 bases: TGTGCCAGCAGCTTACAAGGTGGAGGATTCTACGAGCAGTACTTC. It yields the protein CASSLQGGGFYEQYF.